The next 28 T cell receptor beta chains were all read from a single sample in a study of CD8 T cells in Susac syndrome. Random hexamers primed reverse transcription of about 0.5 to 1 ug RNA. From the immunoSEQ multiplex PCR reads, TCRdb called clonotypes with MiXCR, one entry per CDR3 protein. The data show roughly 200,000 distinct CDR3 sequences, 85% to 95% seen once. Sequenced: CD4+ T cells from PBMCs. These receptors all stem from a human donor with Susac syndrome.

The V gene is TRBV20-1, the J gene TRBJ2-1; 8 bases are shared with TRBD2. Unmatched junction bases numbered 11, after V lost 6 bases and J lost 4 bases. This CDR3 region has 15 residues. Germline V gene lookup returns CDR1 DFQATT and CDR2 SNEGSKA (reference sequence). The DNA of the CDR3 is TGCAGTGCCGAGGGGGTAGCGGGAAGATACAATGAGCAGTTCTTC. As protein: CSAEGVAGRYNEQFF.

The chain has TRBV7-2 and TRBJ2-7; D uncertain. The germline gives CDR1 SGHTA, CDR2 FQGNSA. This CDR3 has 15 amino acids. V was shortened by 3 bases and J by 3 bases, with 15 bases between the two germline ends. CDR3 region: CASSLSAFGVYEQYF. CDR3 sequence (DNA): TGTGCCAGCAGCTTGTCCGCCTTCGGAGTCTACGAGCAGTACTTC.

The chain is built from TRBV12-3 or TRBV12-4 and TRBJ1-5; 8 bases match TRBD1. This CDR3 has 17 amino acids. Unmatched junction bases numbered 13, after V lost 7 bases and J lost 2 bases. The DNA for the CDR3 is TGTGCCAGCATGGGGGACAGGTTGGAACTCGGCAATCAGCCCCAGCATTTT. As protein: CASMGDRLELGNQPQHF.

This clonotype was seen a few times. The chain carries TRBV4-2 and TRBJ2-3; 7 positions match TRBD2. Germline assignment: CDR1 LGHNA and CDR2 YNFKEQ. This CDR3 has 14 amino acids. Trimming cost V 5 bases and J 5 bases; bases outside gene matches: 7. In nucleotides, the CDR3 is TGTGCCAGCAGCGCTAGCGGTGGAGAAGATACGCAGTATTTT. Protein product: CASSASGGEDTQYF.

The genes are TRBV12-3 or TRBV12-4 and TRBJ2-1, with 8 bases that match TRBD2. The junction had 9 bases not matched to a gene; V was cut back by 6 bases and J by 2 bases. This CDR3 has 16 residues. The DNA for the CDR3 is TGTGCCAGCAGGGGCCGGGGGGGCTTCACCTACAATGAGCAGTTCTTC. This encodes CASRGRGGFTYNEQFF.

The rearrangement uses TRBV29-1 and TRBJ2-3, with D unresolved. Trimming removed 6 bases at V and 4 bases at J, with 8 bases between. Germline-derived CDR1 and CDR2 are SQVTM and ANQGSEA. The CDR3 contains 11 residues. The CDR3 sequence: CSVRGADTQYF. CDR3 nucleotides: TGCAGCGTCCGTGGGGCAGATACGCAGTATTTT.

The gene calls are TRBV18 and TRBJ2-2; no definite D call. Trimming stripped 1 base from V and 5 bases from J, with 5 bases between. The CDR3 spans 13 residues. Germline CDR1 reads KGHSH; CDR2 reads LQKENI. DNA of the CDR3: TGTGCCAGCTCACCACAGGGAACCGGGGAGCTGTTTTTT. Its protein product is CASSPQGTGELFF.

J is TRBJ2-7 and V is TRBV2, with a tentative D call TRBD1 (5 bases). Germline V gene data show CDR1 as SNHLY and CDR2 as FYNNEI. V lost 5 bases and J lost 7, with 9 bases in between. This CDR3 has 11 residues. CDR3 in amino acids: CASSRRTEQYF. As DNA, the CDR3 is TGTGCCAGCAGTCGTAGGACAGAGCAGTACTTC.

The rearrangement uses TRBV2 and TRBJ1-1, with D unclear. The CDR3 has 15 residues. Germline V CDR1 and CDR2: SNHLY, FYNNEI. V shed 3 bases and J shed 1 base, with 12 bases lying between them. CDR3 DNA: TGTGCCAGCAGTGAGAGACGGCCAGGGAACACTGAAGCTTTCTTT. This encodes CASSERRPGNTEAFF.

The CDR3 DNA reads as TGCAGTGCTAGGCGGGCCCTAGCGGGAGGTGGGAATGAGCAGTTCTTC. This sequence encodes CSARRALAGGGNEQFF. The gene calls are TRBV20-1 and TRBJ2-1, with 11 nucleotides matching TRBD2. This CDR3 has 16 residues. Germline V CDR1 and CDR2: DFQATT, SNEGSKA (reference sequence). J lost 7 bases, V lost 3 bases, and 11 bases had no gene match.

This rearrangement joins TRBV3-1 to TRBJ2-5; possible D gene TRBD2, 5 bases. This CDR3 is 15 amino acids long. CDR1 and CDR2 (germline): LGHDT, YNNKEL (reference sequence). The ends were cut back, 0 bases at V and 4 bases at J, with 12 bases in the middle. The CDR3 loop reads CASSQDPGIPETQYF. The CDR3 coding sequence is TGTGCCAGCAGCCAAGATCCGGGGATTCCAGAGACCCAGTACTTC.

Here the CDR3 reads CASSKRYSYNEQFF. Written as DNA, the CDR3 is TGTGCCAGCAGCAAAAGATACTCCTACAATGAGCAGTTCTTC. The chain uses TRBV21-1 and TRBJ2-1. TRBV21-1 represents a pseudogene. This CDR3 contains 14 residues.

The V gene is TRBV20-1, the J gene TRBJ1-2, with D tentatively TRBD1 (5 bases). The CDR3 is made up of 13 amino acids. Germline V gene data show CDR1 as DFQATT and CDR2 as SNEGSKA (reference sequence). V lost 3 bases, J lost 3 bases, and 11 bases lay in between. In DNA form, the CDR3 reads TGCAGTGCTAGGGAGGGGACGTACTATGGCTACACCTTC. Its protein is CSAREGTYYGYTF.

The rearrangement joins TRBV7-9 to TRBJ1-2, with TRBD1 as a possible D gene (5 bases). With 6 bases removed from V and 4 bases from J, the gap between germline ends came to 18 bases. This CDR3 has 15 residues. CDR1 is SEHNR and CDR2 is FQNEAQ in the germline V gene (reference sequence). CDR3 sequence reads: CASSPNSGGPYGYTF. Here the CDR3 DNA reads TGTGCCAGCAGTCCTAACTCGGGGGGTCCCTATGGCTACACCTTC.

The table lists this clonotype with a count of one. The CDR3 is CASSESTSGVYEQYF. The DNA for the CDR3 is TGTGCCAGCAGTGAATCCACTAGCGGGGTCTACGAGCAGTACTTC. The chain employs TRBV2 and TRBJ2-7, with TRBD2 matching 10 bases. The CDR3 spans 15 residues. Losses at the gene ends were 2 bases for V and 3 bases for J; bases not matched to a gene: 4. Germline V lookup: CDR1 SNHLY, CDR2 FYNNEI.

As to this clonotype: An end of the junction differs from the germline gene, which may be a read error. The chain uses TRBV7-7 and TRBJ2-1, with unresolved D. This CDR3 region has 13 residues. Germline-derived CDR1 and CDR2 are SSHAT and FNYEAQ (reference sequence). This CDR3 reads CASSLSWGNEQFF. For the CDR3, the DNA is TGTGCTAGCAGCTTATCATGGGGCAATGAGCAGTTCTTC.

The table lists this clonotype with a count of one. V gene TRBV12-3 or TRBV12-4 combines with J gene TRBJ1-5; possible D gene TRBD1, 5 bases. This CDR3 contains 11 residues. V shed 3 bases and J shed 11 bases, with 8 bases lying between them. CDR3 bases: TGTGCCAGCAGTTTCGGGGGGACCCAGCATTTT. It encodes CASSFGGTQHF.

This chain connects TRBV2 to TRBJ1-6; tentative D call: TRBD1 (6 bases). This CDR3 is built from 14 residues. V lost 8 bases, J lost 8 bases, and 16 bases lay in between. CDR1 is SNHLY, CDR2 FYNNEI, per germline. The CDR3 here is CASAKTGFDSPLHF. Here the CDR3 DNA reads TGTGCCAGCGCCAAAACAGGGTTTGATTCACCCCTCCACTTT.

The V and J genes are TRBV20-1 and TRBJ2-1; no reliable D call. Germline loops: CDR1 DFQATT, CDR2 SNEGSKA (reference sequence). CDR3 length: 13 amino acids. The germline V and J ends were trimmed by 1 base and 4 bases, with 8 bases remaining between them. The CDR3 DNA sequence: TGCAGTGCTAGAGTTAACGGATACAATGAGCAGTTCTTC. Translated, it gives CSARVNGYNEQFF.

CDR3 bases: TGCGCCAGCAGCCCCTACTCTATGGTAGATGGCTACACCTTC. This encodes CASSPYSMVDGYTF. The genes are TRBV4-3 and TRBJ1-2; unclear D gene. Germline-derived CDR1 and CDR2 are LGHNA and YSLEER. V gave up 4 bases and J gave up 6 bases, with 15 bases separating them. The CDR3 extends over 14 amino acids.

V is TRBV12-3 or TRBV12-4 and J is TRBJ2-3; 8 nucleotides line up with TRBD2. CDR3 length equals 15 residues. V lost 4 bases to trimming and J lost 4 bases; unmatched junction nucleotides: 7. The CDR3 spells CASSSLWRGADTQYF. CDR3 DNA sequence: TGTGCCAGCAGTTCCCTCTGGCGGGGGGCAGATACGCAGTATTTT.

This chain connects TRBV2 to TRBJ2-7, with D perhaps given as TRBD1 or TRBD2 (5 bases each). The CDR3 extends over 14 amino acids. With 4 bases removed from V and 2 bases from J, the gap between germline ends came to 12 bases. Germline V gene sequence: CDR1 SNHLY, CDR2 FYNNEI. The CDR3 DNA follows: TGTGCCAGCAGTGCGGGGCCAGGGACCTACGAGCAGTACTTC. Protein product: CASSAGPGTYEQYF.

This clonotype has a single count. The J gene is TRBJ2-7, the V gene TRBV20-1; 7 bases agree with TRBD2. With V trimmed by 5 bases and J by 5 bases, 15 bases remained unmatched. Germline V gene lookup returns CDR1 DFQATT and CDR2 SNEGSKA (reference sequence). The CDR3 runs 15 residues. CDR3 coding DNA: TGCAGTGCTCCTCTTGGGGCTAGCGGACCTGACGAGCAGTACTTC. Translating it yields CSAPLGASGPDEQYF.

This chain joins TRBV29-1 and TRBJ2-5, with D tentatively TRBD1 (5 bases). Germline-derived CDR1 and CDR2 are SQVTM and ANQGSEA. The length of the CDR3 is 13 residues. Trimming took off 1 base at V and 0 bases at J, with 6 bases between the two ends. The CDR3 loop reads CSVEGGDQETQYF. DNA for the CDR3: TGCAGCGTTGAAGGGGGCGACCAAGAGACCCAGTACTTC.

The gene calls are TRBV2 and TRBJ1-1, with D unresolved. The CDR3 extends over 13 amino acids. CDR1 is SNHLY, CDR2 FYNNEI, per germline. Trimming stripped 5 bases from V and 1 base from J, with 8 bases between. The DNA for the CDR3 is TGTGCCAGCAGTAGAGAAAGGAACACTGAAGCTTTCTTT. It yields the protein CASSRERNTEAFF.

The table lists this clonotype with a few counts. This chain links TRBV12-3 or TRBV12-4 with TRBJ2-6; no definite D call. CDR3 length equals 15 residues. The V gene lost 1 base and the J gene lost 0 bases, with 4 bases spanning the gap. CDR3 amino acids: CASSLVSSGANVLTF. CDR3 sequence (DNA): TGTGCCAGCAGTTTAGTAAGCTCTGGGGCCAACGTCCTGACTTTC.

V usage is TRBV11-2 and J usage is TRBJ2-1, with 8 bases aligning to TRBD1. The CDR3 extends over 15 amino acids. The trim removed 6 bases at V and 6 bases at J, leaving 10 bases unmatched. Germline lookup yields CDR1 SGHAT and CDR2 FQNNGV. The CDR3 protein is CASSQIRGRSNEQFF. DNA of the CDR3: TGTGCCAGCAGTCAGATCAGGGGGCGCAGCAATGAGCAGTTCTTC.

CDR3 loop: CASSSQGFEQYF. The DNA of the CDR3 is TGCGCCAGCAGCTCACAGGGATTCGAGCAGTACTTC. The chain recombines TRBV5-1 with TRBJ2-7, with a tentative D call TRBD1 (6 bases). This CDR3 region has 12 residues. V lost 3 bases to trimming and J lost 6 bases, with 10 bases between them. Germline-derived CDR1 and CDR2 are SGHRS and YFSETQ.